The 3 T cell receptor beta chains listed next were all sequenced from one sample in a study of blood T cell repertoires in COVID-19. Using immunoSEQ multiplex PCR, the repertoire was profiled, and TCRdb retains in-frame clones only, with some absent. The sample gives about 330,000 clones, 65% to 90% of which show up once; roughly 7.8% is in the top ten. What was sequenced was peripheral blood. These TCRs come from a human donor in a cohort sampled during active COVID-19.

The chain combines TRBV21-1 with TRBJ1-4; the D call TRBD1 from the table was never checked on the DNA. TRBV21-1 is described as a pseudogene. This CDR3 spans 14 amino acids. CDR3 sequence reads: CASSKEGVREKLFF. In DNA, the CDR3 is TGTGCCAGCAGCAAAGAGGGGGTTCGGGAAAAACTGTTTTTT.

The chain carries TRBV10-3 and TRBJ2-1; 13 bases align to TRBD2. Germline V gene data show CDR1 as ENHRY and CDR2 as SYGVKD. The junction had 3 bases not matched to a gene; V was cut back by 4 bases and J by 6 bases. The CDR3 totals 15 residues. This CDR3 reads CAISGTSGGRNEQFF. CDR3 DNA: TGTGCCATCAGTGGGACTAGCGGGGGCCGCAATGAGCAGTTCTTC.

V gene TRBV7-8 combines with J gene TRBJ2-7, with D perhaps TRBD1 (5 bases). The CDR3 sequence is 13 residues long. The germline CDR1 and CDR2 sequences are SGHVS and FQNEAQ. Trimming shortened V by 2 bases and J by 3 bases, and 8 bases separated the two germline ends. CDR3 nucleotide sequence: TGTGCCAGCAGCTTAAATAGGGGCTACGAGCAGTACTTC. Its translation: CASSLNRGYEQYF.